Below, one T cell receptor (beta chain) is given with its context. Assay: immunoSEQ multiplex PCR; the TCRdb copy retains only in-frame clones and omits some. The data hold approximately 97,000 clones, with just over 90% observed a single time. The source of the sample is a study of blood T cell repertoires in COVID-19. The CDR3 length is 16 residues. V lost 4 bases and J lost 4; bases outside the gene matches: 9. Germline CDR1 and CDR2: LGHDT and YNNKEL (reference sequence). Sequencing input: peripheral blood. This TCR came from a man aged 55 to 69 with acute or convalescent COVID-19. The V and J genes are TRBV3-1 (or the pseudogene TRBV3-2) and TRBJ2-3, with 9 bases identical to TRBD2. This CDR3 reads CASSPSDSGGSDTQYF. In DNA, the CDR3 is TGTGCCAGCAGCCCCTCTGATAGCGGGGGATCAGATACGCAGTATTTT.